This TCR beta chain was documented in a study of CD8+CD57+ T cells in acquired aplastic anemia. In the study overall: The mean DNA yield obtained from sorted CD4+ and CD8+ cells came to 3.2 ug.

This clonotype was picked up a small number of times. Genomic DNA was employed as the template in profiling TCR beta VDJ and CDR3. TCRdb analysed the reads with MiXCR anew, one entry per CDR3 protein. The sample yields about 200,000 distinct CDR3 sequences, more than 55% seen once. Previously, flow cytometry had revealed CD8+CD57+ cell expansion in the patients chosen for sequencing. The CDR3 has 11 residues. Germline V gives CDR1 KGHDR, CDR2 SFDVKD. V lost 7 bases and J lost 4, with 7 bases in between. The chain has TRBV24-1 and TRBJ2-7; a possible D gene is TRBD1 (5 bases). Sequenced input: sorted CD4+, CD8+, or CD8+CD57+ T cells (not recorded which) from PBMCs. The TCR sequence derives from a human donor with aplastic anemia. The DNA of the CDR3 is TGTGCCACCAGCTCAGGGTACGAGCAGTACTTC. Translated, it gives CATSSGYEQYF.